Below, 11 T cell receptor beta chains from the same sample are listed, as sequenced in a study of cytomegalovirus exposure and HLA in healthy donors. TCRdb's table, derived via immunoSEQ multiplex PCR, lists solely in-frame clones and lacks some. This table holds under 50,000 clones, roughly 94% found once. The sample consisted of PBMCs. These receptors were taken from a woman between 18 and 29 years old in good health and CMV-seropositive.

CDR3 region: CATSRPTLAGDPYEQYF. The CDR3 DNA is TGTGCCACCAGCAGACCTACACTAGCGGGAGACCCCTACGAGCAGTACTTC. The chain joins TRBV15 to TRBJ2-7, with TRBD2 matching over 11 bases. The CDR3 runs 17 residues. Germline CDR1 reads LNHNV; CDR2 reads YYDKDF (reference sequence). J gave up 2 bases and V 2 bases, and 8 bases lay outside the gene matches.

The chain employs TRBV5-5 and TRBJ1-5, with 8 bases identical to TRBD1. The CDR3 is 17 residues long. The V gene's germline CDR1 is SGHKS and CDR2 YYEKEE (reference sequence). Trimming took 0 bases from V and 3 from J; bases not matched to a gene: 8. The CDR3 protein is CASSLEAGTGHNQPQHF. The CDR3 nucleotides are TGTGCCAGCAGCTTGGAGGCCGGGACAGGACACAATCAGCCCCAGCATTTT.

V usage is TRBV4-3 and J usage is TRBJ2-5, with 7 positions matching TRBD1. V lost 2 bases to trimming and J lost 2 bases; unmatched junction nucleotides: 5. CDR1 and CDR2 (germline): LGHNA, YSLEER. This CDR3 is built from 15 residues. As DNA, the CDR3 is TGCGCCAGCAGCCAATTGCTGGGACAGCAAGAGACCCAGTACTTC. Protein sequence: CASSQLLGQQETQYF.

DNA for the CDR3: TGCAGCGTTGGTAGCCTAGCGGGAGTGGCAGATACGCAGTATTTT. Its translation is CSVGSLAGVADTQYF. The genes are TRBV29-1 and TRBJ2-3; 10 bases map to TRBD2. Germline CDR1 reads SQVTM; CDR2 reads ANQGSEA. V lost 4 bases, J lost 4 bases, and 8 bases stayed unmatched. The CDR3 has 15 amino acids.

The chain joins TRBV10-3 to TRBJ1-1, with D possibly matching TRBD1 (6 bases). There are 14 residues in the CDR3. V was clipped by 6 bases and J by 11 bases, with 22 bases between them. Germline V CDR1 and CDR2: ENHRY, SYGVKD. This CDR3 reads CAISQMVDSGLAFF. CDR3 sequence (DNA): TGTGCCATCAGCCAGATGGTGGACAGCGGCTTGGCTTTCTTT.

V is TRBV5-1 and J is TRBJ2-1; D unresolved. Germline V CDR1 and CDR2: SGHRS, YFSETQ. The V end lost 4 bases, the J end lost 10 bases, and 24 bases lay between the germline ends. The CDR3 spans 16 residues. The CDR3 loop reads CASSLEGATSFSEQFF. CDR3 coding DNA: TGCGCCAGCAGCCTGGAAGGAGCGACTTCTTTCTCGGAGCAGTTCTTC.

The rearrangement joins TRBV6-6 to TRBJ1-1; D is perhaps TRBD1 (6 bases). Trimming took 9 bases from V and 8 from J, leaving 19 bases between them. Germline lookup yields CDR1 MNHNY and CDR2 SVGAGI (reference sequence). The length of the CDR3 is 13 residues. CDR3 nucleotides: TGTGCCAGTTCCGGGACACACACTCTAGAAGCTTTCTTT. Amino acids: CASSGTHTLEAFF.

The rearrangement links TRBV7-8 to TRBJ2-7; 11 nucleotides align to TRBD2. Looked up from germline, CDR1 is SGHVS and CDR2 is FQNEAQ. CDR3 length equals 15 residues. The V gene end was trimmed by 3 bases and the J gene end by 7 bases; junction bases not matched to a gene: 8. In DNA, the CDR3 is TGTGCCAGCAGCTTCCCGGGACTAGCGGTGCAGGAGCAGTACTTC. This sequence encodes CASSFPGLAVQEQYF.

The rearrangement joins TRBV16 to TRBJ2-7; 7 positions agree with TRBD2. The germline gives CDR1 KGHSY, CDR2 FQNENV. CDR3 length: 15 amino acids. V gave up 1 base and J gave up 0 bases; unmatched junction bases: 3. The CDR3 region is CASSQFPSGSYEQYF. CDR3 sequence (DNA): TGTGCCAGCAGCCAATTCCCTAGCGGCTCCTACGAGCAGTACTTC. The whole variable domain, remainder taken from reference TRBV16 and TRBJ2-7, is GEEVAQTPKHLVRGEGQKAKLYCAPIKGHSYVFWYQQVLKNEFKFLISFQNENVFDETGMPKERFSAKCLPNSPCSLEIQATKLEDSAVYFCASSQFPSGSYEQYFGPGTRLTVT.

The chain couples TRBV6-5 to TRBJ1-5; possible D gene TRBD1, 5 bases. This CDR3 region has 14 residues. Per the germline V gene, CDR1 is MNHEY and CDR2 is SVGAGI. Trimming left V 6 bases short and J 3 bases short, with 12 bases between. The CDR3 DNA follows: TGTGCCAGCAGCCGTGCAGGGAACAATCAGCCCCAGCATTTT. Protein sequence: CASSRAGNNQPQHF.

This clone was picked up one time. This chain joins TRBV18 and TRBJ1-1; possible D gene TRBD1, 5 bases. V was clipped by 2 bases and J by 8 bases, with 9 bases between them. This CDR3 region has 12 residues. CDR1 is KGHSH and CDR2 is LQKENI in the germline V gene. CDR3: CASSPRAGEAFF. CDR3 sequence (DNA): TGTGCCAGCTCACCAAGGGCAGGGGAAGCTTTCTTT.